This T cell receptor (beta chain) was obtained from a study of T cell responses to AZD1222 COVID-19 vaccine. Study observations and caveats: Repertoire samples came only from after the peak T cell response. The reported proportion of spike-specific TCRs targeting unmutated variant regions was nearly half. Most donors were white British, females outnumbered males, and clonal diversity was possibly underestimated. Along spike, vaccine-associated CD4 TCRs were found throughout, with dominance at 160-218 and 743-854.

A note on this clone: Its antigen is still unknown.

The V and J ends lost 4 bases and 11 bases, in that order; junction bases with no gene match: 13. Germline V gives CDR1 SGHTS, CDR2 YDEGEE. The CDR3 is 14 amino acids. TCRdb's table, derived via immunoSEQ multiplex PCR, lists solely in-frame clones and lacks some. This repertoire shows 100,000 to 150,000 clones, over 85% found once; its top ten account for 0.9% to 1.4%. The receptor was isolated from an adult who received the AZD1222 COVID-19 vaccine. Sample: peripheral blood, taken 28 days after the second AZD1222 dose. The chain carries TRBV5-8 and TRBJ2-3; 7 bases map to TRBD2. The CDR3 region has the DNA TGTGCCAGCAGCCTGGGACTCCCCCCGGGAGGGCAGTATTTT. The encoded protein is CASSLGLPPGGQYF.